This is a list of T cell receptor beta chains from one sample in a study of T-cell memory formation after mild COVID-19. TCRdb re-called the 5' RACE reads through MiXCR, storing one row per CDR3 protein. The sample contains 550,000 to 600,000 distinct CDR3 sequences, roughly 17% of which appear only once. Sequencing was done on a sample of PBMCs or a T cell subset sorted from them (not recorded which). The receptor set was obtained from an adult woman who had mild COVID-19 (a few samples of this study predate the infection). Cell type and time point are not known. CDR3s include the opening cysteine and the closing phenylalanine or tryptophan. A D gene is named only where the DNA matches it firmly. Clone size is stated in some rows and not others, as once, few, many or a class when expanded.

clone_size: few; cdr3_length: 15; j_call: TRBJ2-1; v_call: TRBV3-1; d_call: NA; cdr3_nt: TGTGCCAGCAGCCATTCTTACGGTCCGGTGACTGAGCAGTTCTTC; cdr3_aa: CASSHSYGPVTEQFF
clone_size: many; cdr3_length: 14; j_call: TRBJ1-5; v_call: TRBV30; d_call: NA; cdr3_nt: TGTGCCTGGAGTGAAGGGACACCGGCTTTGCCCCAGCATTTT; cdr3_aa: CAWSEGTPALPQHF
clone_size: NA; cdr3_length: 16; j_call: TRBJ2-1; v_call: TRBV30; d_call: NA; cdr3_nt: TGTGCCTGGAGTGCCCGGGCCCAAGGAGGGGACAATGAGCAGTTCTTC; cdr3_aa: CAWSARAQGGDNEQFF
clone_size: NA; cdr3_length: 14; j_call: TRBJ2-7; v_call: TRBV9; d_call: TRBD1; cdr3_nt: TGTGCCAGCAGCGTCGGGACAGTGGAGGTGGAGCAGTACTTC; cdr3_aa: CASSVGTVEVEQYF
clone_size: NA; cdr3_length: 15; j_call: TRBJ1-1; v_call: TRBV5-6; d_call: NA; cdr3_nt: TGTGCCAGCAGCACATTTGTGGTCGGTCGAAATGAAGCTTTCTTT; cdr3_aa: CASSTFVVGRNEAFF
clone_size: few; cdr3_length: 13; j_call: TRBJ2-3; v_call: TRBV19; d_call: NA; cdr3_nt: TGTGCCAGTAGACCCCCTCGCACAGATACGCAGTATTTT; cdr3_aa: CASRPPRTDTQYF
clone_size: few; cdr3_length: 14; j_call: TRBJ2-7; v_call: TRBV11-2; d_call: NA; cdr3_nt: TGTGCCAGCAGCTTAGATATTAGCGTCTACGAGCAGTACTTC; cdr3_aa: CASSLDISVYEQYF
clone_size: NA; cdr3_length: 15; j_call: TRBJ2-7; v_call: TRBV7-8; d_call: TRBD2; cdr3_nt: TGTGCCAGCAGCTTTTATGGACTAGCGGCCTACGAGCAGTACTTC; cdr3_aa: CASSFYGLAAYEQYF
clone_size: few; cdr3_length: 12; j_call: TRBJ2-2; v_call: TRBV7-9; d_call: NA; cdr3_nt: TGTGCCAGCAGCTTCAAGACCGGGGAGCTGTTTTTT; cdr3_aa: CASSFKTGELFF
clone_size: NA; cdr3_length: 14; j_call: TRBJ2-7; v_call: TRBV19; d_call: TRBD2; cdr3_nt: TGTGCCAGTAAGAGTCAAGCGGGAGCCTACGAGCAGTACTTC; cdr3_aa: CASKSQAGAYEQYF
clone_size: NA; cdr3_length: 17; j_call: TRBJ2-5; v_call: TRBV4-3; d_call: TRBD1; cdr3_nt: TGCGCCAGCAGCCAAGTTTGGGACAGGGCGGAGGGAGAGACCCAGTACTTC; cdr3_aa: CASSQVWDRAEGETQYF
clone_size: NA; cdr3_length: 17; j_call: TRBJ2-1; v_call: TRBV6-2/TRBV6-3; d_call: TRBD2; cdr3_nt: TGTGCCAGCACCGGACTAGCGGTCCGCGTCCCTTTAAATGAGCAGTTCTTC; cdr3_aa: CASTGLAVRVPLNEQFF
clone_size: few; cdr3_length: 15; j_call: TRBJ1-4; v_call: TRBV9; d_call: NA; cdr3_nt: TGTGCCAGCAGCCGGCCCGGGGGTCTCGATGAAAAACTGTTTTTT; cdr3_aa: CASSRPGGLDEKLFF
clone_size: NA; cdr3_length: 15; j_call: TRBJ2-1; v_call: TRBV7-6; d_call: TRBD2; cdr3_nt: TGTGCCAGCAGCTTAAAGGTAGCGGGGTACAATGAGCAGTTCTTC; cdr3_aa: CASSLKVAGYNEQFF
clone_size: NA; cdr3_length: 15; j_call: TRBJ2-7; v_call: TRBV27; d_call: NA; cdr3_nt: TGTGCCAGCAGTCTTGCGACCCACGTCTCCTACGAGCAGTACTTC; cdr3_aa: CASSLATHVSYEQYF
clone_size: NA; cdr3_length: 20; j_call: TRBJ2-5; v_call: TRBV5-1; d_call: TRBD1; cdr3_nt: TGCGCCAGCAGCTTGGAGGACAGGGCTGGTAGGTGGGCCACCCAAGAGACCCAGTACTTC; cdr3_aa: CASSLEDRAGRWATQETQYF
clone_size: NA; cdr3_length: 11; j_call: TRBJ1-2; v_call: TRBV6-4; d_call: NA; cdr3_nt: TGTGCCAGCAGTGACGGGGGCGGCTACACCTTC; cdr3_aa: CASSDGGGYTF
clone_size: NA; cdr3_length: 16; j_call: TRBJ2-1; v_call: TRBV24-1; d_call: NA; cdr3_nt: TGTGCCACCAGTGATTGGACAGAACGGCAATACAATGAGCAGTTCTTC; cdr3_aa: CATSDWTERQYNEQFF
clone_size: NA; cdr3_length: 12; j_call: TRBJ2-7; v_call: TRBV11-2; d_call: NA; cdr3_nt: TGTGCCAGCAGCTTAGATGTCCAGTCGCAGTACTTC; cdr3_aa: CASSLDVQSQYF
clone_size: NA; cdr3_length: 13; j_call: TRBJ1-2; v_call: TRBV6-5; d_call: NA; cdr3_nt: TGTGCCAGCAGTCCACTTAGAGGGGTTGGCTACACCTTC; cdr3_aa: CASSPLRGVGYTF
clone_size: NA; cdr3_length: 14; j_call: TRBJ2-1; v_call: TRBV6-2/TRBV6-3; d_call: NA; cdr3_nt: TGTGCCAGCAGTTACGGATGGGGCACCAATGAGCAGTTCTTC; cdr3_aa: CASSYGWGTNEQFF
clone_size: NA; cdr3_length: 14; j_call: TRBJ2-3; v_call: TRBV6-5; d_call: NA; cdr3_nt: TGTGCCAGCAGTATGGGGCTAGCAAGAGATACGCAGTATTTT; cdr3_aa: CASSMGLARDTQYF
clone_size: few; cdr3_length: 16; j_call: TRBJ2-4; v_call: TRBV11-2; d_call: TRBD1; cdr3_nt: TGTGCCAGCAGCTTGCAGGGGGCCCTAGCCAAAAACATTCAGTACTTC; cdr3_aa: CASSLQGALAKNIQYF
clone_size: few; cdr3_length: 17; j_call: TRBJ2-5; v_call: TRBV24-1; d_call: TRBD2; cdr3_nt: TGTGCCACCAGTGATTTTGGAGTTGGCGGGAGTGGGGAGACCCAGTACTTC; cdr3_aa: CATSDFGVGGSGETQYF
clone_size: many; cdr3_length: 14; j_call: TRBJ2-5; v_call: TRBV5-1; d_call: NA; cdr3_nt: TGCGCCAGCAGCAGAGAAGGACAGAAAGAGACCCAGTACTTC; cdr3_aa: CASSREGQKETQYF
clone_size: few; cdr3_length: 14; j_call: TRBJ2-3; v_call: TRBV19; d_call: NA; cdr3_nt: TGTGCCTCCAGAGACAGCGGTGAGGCAGATACGCAGTATTTT; cdr3_aa: CASRDSGEADTQYF
clone_size: once; cdr3_length: 15; j_call: TRBJ2-1; v_call: TRBV6-1; d_call: TRBD2; cdr3_nt: TGTGCCAGCGGACGACTAGCGGGAGCCTACAATGAGCAGTTCTTC; cdr3_aa: CASGRLAGAYNEQFF
clone_size: few; cdr3_length: 13; j_call: TRBJ2-7; v_call: TRBV7-9; d_call: NA; cdr3_nt: TGTGCCAGCAGCTTAGTCCCGGAAGAGGAGCAGTACTTC; cdr3_aa: CASSLVPEEEQYF
clone_size: few; cdr3_length: 13; j_call: TRBJ1-2; v_call: TRBV6-6; d_call: NA; cdr3_nt: TGTGCCAGCAGTTACACGGGAGAAGATGCCTACACCTTC; cdr3_aa: CASSYTGEDAYTF
clone_size: few; cdr3_length: 15; j_call: TRBJ2-2; v_call: TRBV7-8; d_call: NA; cdr3_nt: TGTGCCAGCAGCTTACTTGGCTCCTTGGCCGGGGAGCTGTTTTTT; cdr3_aa: CASSLLGSLAGELFF
clone_size: NA; cdr3_length: 17; j_call: TRBJ2-1; v_call: TRBV7-3; d_call: TRBD2; cdr3_nt: TGTGCCAGCAGCGCAGGACTAGCCGGGAGAGCTTACAATGAGCAGTTCTTC; cdr3_aa: CASSAGLAGRAYNEQFF
clone_size: NA; cdr3_length: 15; j_call: TRBJ1-6; v_call: TRBV23-1; d_call: NA; cdr3_nt: TGCGCCAGCAGTCGAATGGGGCCCCAGGGATCACCCCTCCACTTT; cdr3_aa: CASSRMGPQGSPLHF
clone_size: few; cdr3_length: 15; j_call: TRBJ2-1; v_call: TRBV20-1; d_call: TRBD2; cdr3_nt: TGCAGTGCTACCACCACTAGCGGGAGGGGGAATGAGCAGTTCTTC; cdr3_aa: CSATTTSGRGNEQFF
clone_size: NA; cdr3_length: 14; j_call: TRBJ2-1; v_call: TRBV5-8; d_call: NA; cdr3_nt: TGTGCCAGCAGCTTCCCTGGGGGGGCTAGTGAGCAGTTCTTC; cdr3_aa: CASSFPGGASEQFF
clone_size: NA; cdr3_length: 14; j_call: TRBJ2-7; v_call: TRBV20-1; d_call: TRBD2; cdr3_nt: TGCAGTGCGCTTGGGGAGCGGGGGCCCTACGAGCAGTACTTC; cdr3_aa: CSALGERGPYEQYF
clone_size: few; cdr3_length: 12; j_call: TRBJ2-7; v_call: TRBV30; d_call: NA; cdr3_nt: TGTGCCTGGAGTCGGAAAACCTACGAGCAGTACTTC; cdr3_aa: CAWSRKTYEQYF
clone_size: few; cdr3_length: 16; j_call: TRBJ2-1; v_call: TRBV9; d_call: TRBD1; cdr3_nt: TGTGCCAGCAGCGCAACCGGGACAGGGGGTTTGAATGAGCAGTTCTTC; cdr3_aa: CASSATGTGGLNEQFF
clone_size: NA; cdr3_length: 14; j_call: TRBJ2-4; v_call: TRBV18; d_call: NA; cdr3_nt: TGTGCCAGCTCACCACCGTCCAACAGGGACATTCAGTACTTC; cdr3_aa: CASSPPSNRDIQYF
clone_size: many; cdr3_length: 15; j_call: TRBJ1-1; v_call: TRBV5-1; d_call: NA; cdr3_nt: TGCGCCAGCAGCGTCGGGACGGGAGGGATCACTGAAGCTTTCTTT; cdr3_aa: CASSVGTGGITEAFF
clone_size: few; cdr3_length: 16; j_call: TRBJ2-5; v_call: TRBV24-1; d_call: TRBD1; cdr3_nt: TGTGCCACCAGCTTACCGACGGGACAGGAAGGAGAGACCCAGTACTTC; cdr3_aa: CATSLPTGQEGETQYF
clone_size: NA; cdr3_length: 16; j_call: TRBJ2-3; v_call: TRBV7-9; d_call: NA; cdr3_nt: TGTGCCAGCAGCTTAGACGTCGGGGAAGGACCAGATACGCAGTATTTT; cdr3_aa: CASSLDVGEGPDTQYF
clone_size: NA; cdr3_length: 13; j_call: TRBJ1-2; v_call: TRBV7-9; d_call: TRBD1; cdr3_nt: TGTGCCAGCAGCTTAGCCACAGGGGATGGCTACACCTTC; cdr3_aa: CASSLATGDGYTF
clone_size: once; cdr3_length: 13; j_call: TRBJ2-1; v_call: TRBV11-2; d_call: NA; cdr3_nt: TGTGCCAGCAGCTTAGATATCCAGAATGAGCAGTTCTTC; cdr3_aa: CASSLDIQNEQFF
clone_size: few; cdr3_length: 17; j_call: TRBJ2-1; v_call: TRBV7-3; d_call: NA; cdr3_nt: TGTGCCAGCAGCCCACTTCCTGGACCGGGAGCCTACAATGAGCAGTTCTTC; cdr3_aa: CASSPLPGPGAYNEQFF
clone_size: NA; cdr3_length: 12; j_call: TRBJ1-6; v_call: TRBV18; d_call: TRBD1; cdr3_nt: TGTGCCAGCTCTCCGGGACAGGGGGACTTCCACTTT; cdr3_aa: CASSPGQGDFHF
clone_size: NA; cdr3_length: 15; j_call: TRBJ2-1; v_call: TRBV15; d_call: NA; cdr3_nt: TGTGCCACCAGCAATGGTTACGACTCCTACAATGAGCAGTTCTTC; cdr3_aa: CATSNGYDSYNEQFF
clone_size: NA; cdr3_length: 15; j_call: TRBJ2-5; v_call: TRBV3-1; d_call: NA; cdr3_nt: TGTGCCAGCAGCCCGCCCCGGACACACCAAGAGACCCAGTACTTC; cdr3_aa: CASSPPRTHQETQYF
clone_size: NA; cdr3_length: 15; j_call: TRBJ1-1; v_call: TRBV29-1; d_call: NA; cdr3_nt: TGCAGCGTTGAAGCGCGAGCGGGGGCCCCCACTGAAGCTTTCTTT; cdr3_aa: CSVEARAGAPTEAFF
clone_size: NA; cdr3_length: 16; j_call: TRBJ2-1; v_call: TRBV24-1; d_call: TRBD2; cdr3_nt: TGTGCCACCAGTGATTCTCGACTAGCGGGAGGCAATGAGCAGTTCTTC; cdr3_aa: CATSDSRLAGGNEQFF
clone_size: NA; cdr3_length: 15; j_call: TRBJ2-1; v_call: TRBV20-1; d_call: TRBD2; cdr3_nt: TGCAGTGCTAGAGGGGGACTAGCGGGAGGATATGAGCAGTTCTTC; cdr3_aa: CSARGGLAGGYEQFF
clone_size: once; cdr3_length: 15; j_call: TRBJ2-1; v_call: TRBV9; d_call: TRBD2; cdr3_nt: TGTGCCAGCAGCTTTAGCGGGGCTGACTACAATGAGCAGTTCTTC; cdr3_aa: CASSFSGADYNEQFF